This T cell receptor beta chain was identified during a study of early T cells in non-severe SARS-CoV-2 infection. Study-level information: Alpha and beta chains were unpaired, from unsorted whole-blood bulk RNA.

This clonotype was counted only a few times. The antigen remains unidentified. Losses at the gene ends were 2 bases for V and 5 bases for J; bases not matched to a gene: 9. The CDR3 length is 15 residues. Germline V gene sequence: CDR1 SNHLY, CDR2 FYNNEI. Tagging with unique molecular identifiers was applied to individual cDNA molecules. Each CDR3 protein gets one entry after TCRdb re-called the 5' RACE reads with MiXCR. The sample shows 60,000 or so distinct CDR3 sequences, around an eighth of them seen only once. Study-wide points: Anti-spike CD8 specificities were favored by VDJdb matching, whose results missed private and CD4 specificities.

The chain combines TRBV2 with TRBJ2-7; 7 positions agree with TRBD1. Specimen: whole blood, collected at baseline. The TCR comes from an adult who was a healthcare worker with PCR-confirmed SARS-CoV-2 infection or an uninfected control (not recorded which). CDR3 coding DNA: TGTGCCAGCAGTGAACCCGGACAGGATCTCAACGAGCAGTACTTC. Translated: CASSEPGQDLNEQYF.